Here is one T cell receptor beta chain with its context. The sample holds a few counts of this clone. Its antigen is still unknown. One base away there is no much larger clone; base qualities are not given. In the first month after transplant, blood samples were collected up to 4 times, and after that at least monthly when available. Library preparation employed the immunoSEQ multiplex PCR assay. High-throughput TCR-beta CDR3 sequencing of genomic DNA from most patients was performed by Adaptive Biotechnologies. The paper's data handling went like this. Adaptive's ImmunoSEQ software was the source of the TCR sequencing data for roughly 19 patients, while a few other patients were processed with MiXCR and VDJtools. CDR3 nucleotide sequences shared between donor and recipient were removed because the origin of such sequences could not be assigned. To be classed as alloreactive, a clone needed at least 2-fold expansion over unstimulated cells and a minimum CFSE-low frequency of 0.002% (template counts) or 0.001% (read counts). Clones were considered mappable if detected in sequenced pre-transplant spleen, lymph node, or MLR CFSE-low populations of the donor or recipient. The cumulative frequency of alloreactive clones was calculated as a percentage of all sequences, weighted by copy number. Held by TCRdb, this immuneACCESS table contains in-frame sequences only and omits some clones. Under half of the omission traces to an unresolved V gene where checked; the cause of the rest is unknown. The V and J calls and the clone size are those of that table, but D and trimming were determined from the DNA. A total of over 40,000 clones appear in this sample, approximately 92% of them only once. The top ten hold less than 6% of the sample.

CDR1 and CDR2, looked up from the germline V gene, are SGHRS and YFSETQ. Counted from cysteine to phenylalanine, this CDR3 has 12 amino acids. The CDR3 DNA has 36 bases and is translated from base 1. Cut back by 0 bases and 4 bases, the V and J ends lie 2 bases apart. These data are taken from a study of graft-versus-host responses after intestinal transplantation listed by TCRdb under 2021. Turning to the overall study: Recipients received multivisceral, liver-intestinal, or isolated intestinal transplants. Anti-thymocyte globulin induction was given to all recipients, followed by maintenance tacrolimus and steroids for approximately 3 years. After intestinal transplantation, graft-versus-host and host-versus-graft alloreactive T cell clones were followed in the graft, circulation and bone marrow using bulk TCR-beta CDR3 sequencing. To identify alloreactive clones, pre-transplant mixed lymphocyte reaction products were sequenced and compared with unstimulated pre-transplant donor and recipient T cells. A cohort of fewer than 25 intestinal transplant recipients, including one retransplant, was enrolled, and a few patients lacking pretransplant specimens were excluded. A peak of at least 4% donor T cells among recipient peripheral blood mononuclear cells was the definition used for donor T cell macrochimerism. Instead of going to the commercial service, samples from a few later patients were sequenced in-house on an Illumina MiSeq and processed with MiXCR. The investigation overall reported the following: Early after transplant, peak levels of circulating GvH clones were found to be associated with declines in HvG clones. In the allografts of patients with donor T cell macrochimerism, GvH to HvG T cell clonal ratios were high. The conclusions were limited by the relatively low number and heterogeneity of the intestinal transplant patients. GvH clones were detected in recipient bone marrow, and some of these GvH clones were observed earlier in ileal mucosa or blood, consistent with an intestinal mucosal origin.

This TCR came from a human patient who received an intestinal transplant, so some T cells may come from the graft donor. Here the sequenced sample was PBMCs, taken more than 750 days after a first intestinal transplant, on the day of a second. The V and J genes are TRBV5-1 and TRBJ1-3; a confident D gene designation cannot be given. The base sequence is TGCGCCAGCAGCTTGGGAGGAAACACCATATATTTT. Its amino acids are CASSLGGNTIYF.